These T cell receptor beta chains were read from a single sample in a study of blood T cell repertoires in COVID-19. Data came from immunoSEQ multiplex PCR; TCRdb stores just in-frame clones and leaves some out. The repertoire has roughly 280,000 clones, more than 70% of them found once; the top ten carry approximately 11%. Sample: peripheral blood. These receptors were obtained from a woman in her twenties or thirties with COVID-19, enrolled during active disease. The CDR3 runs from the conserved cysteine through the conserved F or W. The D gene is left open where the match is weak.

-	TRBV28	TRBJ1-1	CASSRTQGTEAFF
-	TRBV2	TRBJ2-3	CASNGGEQVGTDTQYF
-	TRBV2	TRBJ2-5	CASSSAAEGETQYF
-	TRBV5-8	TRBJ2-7	CASSLRRGQYF
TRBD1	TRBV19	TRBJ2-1	CASRVGNTGEDEQFF
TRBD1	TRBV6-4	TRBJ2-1	CASSDSRGGRWGNEQFF
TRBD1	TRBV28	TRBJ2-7	CASSYTGTGAYEQYF
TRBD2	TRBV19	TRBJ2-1	CASSIRLAGEPPYNEQFF
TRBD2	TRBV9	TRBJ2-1	CASSAGTTVRRFF
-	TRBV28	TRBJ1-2	CASRLRGTYGYTF
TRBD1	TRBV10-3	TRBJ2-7	CAISGDRGYYEQYF
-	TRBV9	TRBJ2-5	CASSADLPGQETQYF
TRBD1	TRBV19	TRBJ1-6	CASKGQNSPLHF
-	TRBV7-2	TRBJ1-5	CASSLGSGNQPQHF
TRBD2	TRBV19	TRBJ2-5	CASKSLAGRETQYF
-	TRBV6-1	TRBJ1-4	CASTDSPYEKLFF
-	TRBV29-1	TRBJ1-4	CSGGGTKEKLFF
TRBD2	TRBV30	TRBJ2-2	CAWSVRLAVKGGELFF
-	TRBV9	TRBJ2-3	CASSVGEVAGTDTQYF
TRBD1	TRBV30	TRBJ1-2	CAWSAGTGNSGYTF
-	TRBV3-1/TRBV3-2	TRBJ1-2	CASSPFGGGKGYTF
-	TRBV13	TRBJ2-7	CASSLGGFSSYEQYF
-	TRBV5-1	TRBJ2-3	CASRRSYSFSGGTDTQYF
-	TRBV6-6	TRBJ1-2	CASSQNLNYGYTF
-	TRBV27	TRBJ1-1	CASSLTAGLNTEAFF
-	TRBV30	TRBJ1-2	CAWSPAGAQYYGYTF
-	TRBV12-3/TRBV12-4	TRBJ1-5	CASTSGLEPQHF
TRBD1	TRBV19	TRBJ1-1	CASSISHPEGAAFF
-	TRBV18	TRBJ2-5	CASSPSTVQETQYF
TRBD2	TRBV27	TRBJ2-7	CASSPLAGGGHEQYF
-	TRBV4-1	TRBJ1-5	CASSQDYNSNQPQHF
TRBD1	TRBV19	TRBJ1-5	CASSFWTGGNQPQHF
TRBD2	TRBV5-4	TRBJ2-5	CASSLPSGSETQYF
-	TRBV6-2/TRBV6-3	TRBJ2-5	CASSQGAETQYF
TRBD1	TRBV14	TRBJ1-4	CASSQGQPLNEKLFF
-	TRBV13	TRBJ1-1	CASSERGDEAFF
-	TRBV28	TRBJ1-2	CASSRQPNYGYTF